The next 27 T cell receptor beta chains were all read from a single sample in a study of CD8+ T cells in alopecia areata. RNA, once extracted, was reverse transcribed into cDNA for use as the sequencing template. Data came from immunoSEQ multiplex PCR; TCRdb stores just in-frame clones and leaves some out. This repertoire holds 270,000 or so clones, and none appear only once. CD4, CD8alpha, NKG2D, NKG2ACE and other markers guided sorting of pooled cutaneous lymph node cells. Sequencing used CD4+ T cells sorted from a lymph node. Receptors originate from a C3H/HeJ mouse with alopecia areata. Strain MHC haplotype: H2-k.

Of note for this clone: Gene names and germline refer to mouse. The read ends 4 residues shy of where the CDR3 ends; the end is completed using the germline J gene. This same CDR3 is encoded by further DNA sequences in the sample. The chain carries TRBV13-2 and TRBJ2-5; 10 bases are a match to TRBD2. Germline CDR1 NNHNN, CDR2 SYGAGS (reference sequence). This CDR3 is built from 14 residues. The CDR3 bases that were read are TGTGCCAGCGGTGACTGGGGGGGCAAAGAC. Translation gives CASGDWGGKD. The full CDR3 protein is CASGDWGGKDTQYF.

This clone appeared a few times. It may be a read error: a sequence one base away is much more abundant. The genes are named according to mouse. The CDR3 end lies 4 residues beyond the end of the read and is filled in from the germline J gene. The chain is built from TRBV13-3 and TRBJ2-1; 7 bases are a match to TRBD1. V lost 2 bases to trimming and J lost 2 bases; unmatched junction nucleotides: 1. The CDR3 extends over 14 amino acids. Germline V gene lookup returns CDR1 NNHDY and CDR2 SYVADS. The CDR3 loop is CASSEGQHYAEQFF. The sequenced part of the CDR3 DNA is TGTGCCAGCAGTGAGGGACAGCACTATGCT.

Details on this clone: Gene names follow the mouse nomenclature. The sequence runs out 4 residues before the end of the CDR3; the remainder is reconstructed from the germline J gene. Distinct nucleotide sequences in the sample also encode this CDR3. The chain couples TRBV13-3 to TRBJ2-3, with 7 bases identical to TRBD2. J gave up 0 bases and V 5 bases, and 6 bases lay outside the gene matches. Germline CDR1 is NNHDY and CDR2 is SYVADS. This CDR3 comprises 15 residues. The chain's CDR3 is CASSPDWASAETLYF. The CDR3 bases that were read are TGTGCCAGCAGCCCTGACTGGGCTAGTGCAGAA.

A remark on this clone: The germline and genes are mouse ones. The read finishes 4 residues shy of the CDR3 end, and the germline J gene is used to complete it. The chain carries TRBV29 and TRBJ2-7; maybe TRBD2 (6 bases). Between the trimmed V and J ends, which lost 0 bases and 1 base, there was a span of 10 bases. Germline CDR1 and CDR2: MSHET and SYDVDS. The CDR3 is 15 residues long. CDR3 sequence: CASSLSAGDSYEQYF. Partial CDR3 DNA: TGTGCTAGCAGTTTATCGGCTGGGGATTCCTAT.

To note about this clone: The listed genes are named as in mouse. The CDR3 goes on 4 residues after the read ends, and that part is filled in from the germline J gene. This chain uses TRBV13-3 with TRBJ2-2; 8 nucleotides match TRBD2. The germline V gene encodes CDR1 NNHDY and CDR2 SYVADS. CDR3 length: 15 residues. V lost 6 bases and J lost 0; bases outside the gene matches: 4. This CDR3 reads CASKGGPSNTGQLYF. The CDR3 bases that were read are TGTGCCAGCAAGGGGGGGCCCTCAAACACCGGG.

This clone was recorded a few times. Any gene name here is a mouse gene name. The CDR3 extends 4 residues past the end of the read, so its final part is completed from the germline J gene. The chain employs TRBV1 and TRBJ1-1, with D perhaps matching TRBD1 (5 bases). Germline V lookup: CDR1 NSQYPW, CDR2 LRSPGD (reference sequence). The CDR3 loop spans 15 amino acids. V lost 2 bases and J lost 2, with 12 bases in between. The CDR3 reads CTCSAQTVPNTEVFF. The DNA read from the CDR3 is TGCACCTGCAGTGCACAGACAGTTCCTAACACA.

This clone was counted only a few times. All gene names here are mouse names. The observed sequence ends 4 residues before the CDR3 terminus, with the missing tail filled in from the germline J gene. The chain couples TRBV5 to TRBJ1-1; D possibly corresponds to TRBD1 (5 bases). Germline CDR1 is LGHNA and CDR2 is YNLKQL (reference sequence). The V and J ends lost 4 bases and 4 bases respectively, with 13 bases between them. The CDR3 totals 14 residues. The sequenced CDR3 bases are TGTGCCAGCAGCCCCCTCAGGGAAAGCACA. It is translated as CASSPLREST. The whole CDR3 reads CASSPLRESTEVFF.

At least ten counts were recorded for this clone. Gene and germline names: mouse. The observed sequence ends 4 residues before the CDR3 terminus, with the missing tail filled in from the germline J gene. This CDR3 is also generated by other DNA sequences in the sample. The chain recombines TRBV1 with TRBJ2-5; D is uncertain. In germline, CDR1 is NSQYPW, CDR2 LRSPGD (reference sequence). CDR3 length: 13 residues. Deletions cut 1 base from V and 0 bases from J, with 2 bases between. CDR3: CTCSAGNQDTQYF. Partial CDR3 DNA: TGCACCTGCAGTGCAGGTAACCAAGAC.

About this clone: The genes are named according to mouse. From the germline J gene comes the end of the CDR3, since the read stops 4 residues before it. The rearrangement links TRBV1 to TRBJ2-7; TRBD1 is a possible D gene (6 bases). V was trimmed by 4 bases and J by 3 bases, leaving 10 bases between them. In germline, CDR1 is NSQYPW, CDR2 LRSPGD (reference sequence). This CDR3 has 13 residues. The sequenced CDR3 bases are TGCACCTGCAGTGAGGACAGATTCTAT. It codes for CTCSEDRFY. The whole CDR3 protein reads CTCSEDRFYEQYF.

This clone was detected many times. Genes and germline come from the mouse. The read ends 4 residues before the CDR3 terminus; that terminus is restored from the germline J gene. The chain recombines TRBV17 with TRBJ2-2; 9 nucleotides line up with TRBD1. Trimming cost V 5 bases and J 4 bases; bases outside gene matches: 8. This CDR3 spans 16 amino acids. Germline assignment: CDR1 MNHDT and CDR2 YYDKIL. This CDR3 reads CASSATGGAGTGQLYF. The DNA read from the CDR3 is TGTGCTAGCAGTGCAACAGGGGGCGCAGGCACCGGG.

Concerning this clone: Germline and genes: mouse. Read sequence stops 4 residues before the CDR3 end, and the germline J gene provides the missing end. The chain couples TRBV5 to TRBJ2-3; 10 bases are shared with TRBD1. CDR3 length equals 18 residues. Germline values: CDR1 LGHNA, CDR2 YNLKQL (reference sequence). J gave up 0 bases and V 0 bases, and 6 bases lay outside the gene matches. The part of the CDR3 DNA that was read is TGTGCCAGCAGCCAAGACCCGGACAGGGGGGTTAGTGCAGAA. Translating gives CASSQDPDRGVSAE. The CDR3 as a whole reads CASSQDPDRGVSAETLYF.

On this clone: A much more abundant neighbour one base away suggests this may be a read error. Genes and germline come from the mouse. The part of the CDR3 DNA that was read is TGTGCTAGCAGTCGGGACAGTGCAAACTCC. This sequence encodes CASSRDSANS. The whole CDR3 is CASSRDSANSDYTF. The chain carries TRBV29 and TRBJ1-2, with TRBD1 matching over 7 bases. The CDR3 extends 4 residues past the end of the read, so its final part is completed from the germline J gene. Germline CDR1 and CDR2: MSHET and SYDVDS. V trimming: 5 bases; J trimming: 0 bases; junction bases outside the gene matches: 3. The CDR3 has 14 amino acids.

Notes on this clone: The gene names given are mouse names. From the germline J gene comes the end of the CDR3, since the read stops 4 residues before it. The chain has TRBV31 and TRBJ1-2; no definite D call. Germline CDR1 is GKSSPN and CDR2 is SITVG. Trimming took 3 bases from V and 1 from J, leaving 12 bases between them. CDR3 length equals 14 residues. CDR3 residues: CAWRPRGLNSDYTF. The part of the CDR3 DNA that was read is TGTGCCTGGAGACCCCGAGGGTTAAACTCC.

This clone turned up a few times. The gene symbols are mouse symbols. The read is 4 residues too short to cover the CDR3 end, so that end is filled in from the germline J gene. The chain recombines TRBV17 with TRBJ2-4; tentative D call: TRBD2 (7 bases). CDR3 size: 15 residues. V gave up 6 bases and J gave up 3 bases, with 16 bases separating them. Looked up from germline, CDR1 is MNHDT and CDR2 is YYDKIL. CDR3 in amino acids: CASSVGRGAQNTLYF. The sequenced CDR3 bases are TGTGCTAGCAGCGTTGGGAGGGGGGCCCAAAAC.

This clone was found many times. Gene and germline names: mouse. The same CDR3 can be traced to other DNA sequences in this sample. The part of the CDR3 DNA that was read is TGTGCTAGCAGTAGAGTAACTGGGGGGTAT. Protein product: CASSRVTGGY. Given in full, the CDR3 is CASSRVTGGYEQYF. The genes are TRBV17 and TRBJ2-7; 9 bases agree with TRBD2. The missing CDR3 end, 4 residues past where the read stops, is filled in from the germline J gene. The CDR3 extends over 14 amino acids. CDR1 and CDR2 (germline): MNHDT, YYDKIL.

A remark on this clone: The gene names here belong to mouse. With the read ending 4 residues before the CDR3 end, the germline J gene is used to fill in that end. The chain has TRBV5 and TRBJ1-2; no reliable D call. The CDR3 is made up of 16 amino acids. Germline lookup yields CDR1 LGHNA and CDR2 YNLKQL (reference sequence). With 0 bases removed from V and 0 bases from J, the gap between germline ends came to 11 bases. CDR3 sequence: CASSQDARHSNSDYTF. CDR3 DNA, as far as it was read: TGTGCCAGCAGCCAAGATGCGAGACACTCAAACTCC.

This clone occurred many times. Mouse gene names and germline throughout. The read finishes 4 residues shy of the CDR3 end, and the germline J gene is used to complete it. J is TRBJ2-2 and V is TRBV13-1; 7 nucleotides match TRBD1. The CDR3 has 12 residues. The germline CDR1 and CDR2 sequences are NSHNY and SYGAGN. The V gene end was trimmed by 6 bases and the J gene end by 5 bases; junction bases not matched to a gene: 1. Here the CDR3 reads CASTQGTGQLYF. Partial CDR3 DNA: TGTGCCAGCACACAGGGGACCGGG.

To note about this clone: Here the gene names and germline are mouse. The read terminates 4 residues before the CDR3 end, so the remaining end is supplied by the germline J gene. The V and J genes are TRBV13-2 and TRBJ1-2, with D possibly being TRBD1 (6 bases). The CDR3 has 12 residues. The germline gives CDR1 NNHNN, CDR2 SYGAGS (reference sequence). Here the CDR3 reads CASGAGQTDYTF. The DNA read from the CDR3 is TGTGCCAGCGGTGCGGGACAAACC.

This clone has just a few counts. Gene names and germline match the mouse. The read gets to within 4 residues of the CDR3 end, and the germline J gene fills in the rest. This CDR3 is also generated by other DNA sequences in the sample. The genes are TRBV5 and TRBJ2-7, with D perhaps TRBD1 (7 bases). Looked up from germline, CDR1 is LGHNA and CDR2 is YNLKQL (reference sequence). The CDR3 is 14 amino acids. The V gene lost 4 bases and the J gene lost 0 bases, with 10 bases spanning the gap. Partial CDR3 DNA: TGTGCCAGCAGCCCAGGGGGGAGCTCCTAT. The encoded protein is CASSPGGSSY. The CDR3 in full is CASSPGGSSYEQYF.

To note about this clone: Here the gene names and germline are mouse. The DNA ends 4 residues before the CDR3 does, and the rest of the CDR3 is filled in from the germline J gene. The chain combines TRBV1 with TRBJ2-7; 11 bases align to TRBD2. The J segment lost 3 bases and the V segment lost 0 bases, leaving 4 bases of the junction unmatched. The CDR3 contains 16 residues. The germline gives CDR1 NSQYPW, CDR2 LRSPGD (reference sequence). The CDR3 sequence is CTCSAEVGLGVYEQYF. The DNA read from the CDR3 is TGCACCTGCAGTGCAGAGGTGGGACTGGGGGTCTAT.

This clone appeared a few times. These gene names are mouse names. The CDR3 goes on 4 residues after the read ends, and that part is filled in from the germline J gene. This sequence joins TRBV13-1 and TRBJ2-1, with 9 bases matching TRBD2. V shed 2 bases, J shed 2 bases, and the junction held 2 bases outside the gene matches. Germline V gives CDR1 NSHNY, CDR2 SYGAGN. This CDR3 region has 15 residues. This chain's CDR3 is CASSDWGGHYAEQFF. The part of the CDR3 DNA that was read is TGTGCCAGCAGTGACTGGGGGGGACACTATGCT.

A remark on this clone: Germline and genes: mouse. The sequenced fragment ends 4 residues before the CDR3 boundary, so the rest is inferred from the germline J gene. The chain joins TRBV19 to TRBJ1-1; a weak D match, TRBD1 (5 bases). CDR1 is FNHDT, CDR2 SITEND, per germline (reference sequence). The CDR3 has 16 residues. The V end lost 1 base, the J end lost 1 base, and 14 bases lay between the germline ends. The chain's CDR3 is CASSIPGRGGNTEVFF. The CDR3 DNA, read in part, is TGTGCCAGCAGTATACCAGGGAGAGGAGGAAACACA.

Regarding this clone: The genes are named according to mouse. Sequencing ends 4 residues short of the CDR3 end; the germline J gene provides the rest. The chain carries TRBV13-2 and TRBJ1-1; D might be TRBD1 (6 bases). The CDR3 contains 14 residues. V lost 8 bases and J lost 2, with 16 bases in between. From germline, CDR1 is NNHNN and CDR2 SYGAGS (reference sequence). The CDR3 protein is CASAPGTTNTEVFF. The covered CDR3 bases are TGTGCCAGTGCCCCCGGGACAACTAACACA.

Concerning this clone: The gene symbols are mouse symbols. The CDR3 end lies 4 residues beyond the end of the read and is filled in from the germline J gene. V gene TRBV1 combines with J gene TRBJ2-7; 7 bases are shared with TRBD1. The CDR3 is made up of 13 amino acids. CDR1 NSQYPW and CDR2 LRSPGD come from the germline V gene (reference sequence). The CDR3: CTCSPGQTYEQYF. The CDR3 bases that were read are TGCACCTGCAGCCCGGGACAGACATAT.

Comment on this clone: The genes and germline here are from mouse. The read terminates 4 residues before the CDR3 end, so the remaining end is supplied by the germline J gene. The identical CDR3 is also encoded by other nucleotide sequences in the sample. The genes are TRBV17 and TRBJ2-3, with TRBD1 as a possible D gene (5 bases). The germline V gene encodes CDR1 MNHDT and CDR2 YYDKIL. Trimming took 2 bases from V and 0 from J, leaving 9 bases between them. The CDR3 runs to 15 residues. The CDR3 loop is CASSRQGGSAETLYF. Partial CDR3 DNA: TGTGCTAGCAGTAGACAGGGAGGAAGTGCAGAA. The complete variable domain, with remaining parts taken from reference TRBV17 and TRBJ2-3, reads DTTVKQNPRYKLARVGKPVNLICSQTMNHDTMYWYQKKPNQAPKLLLFYYDKILNREADTFEKFQSSRPNNSFCSLYIGSAGLEYSAMYLCASSRQGGSAETLYFGSGTRLTVL.

This clone has a handful of counts. The genes are named according to mouse. Sequencing ends 4 residues short of the CDR3 end; the germline J gene provides the rest. The chain is built from TRBV13-1 and TRBJ2-4; perhaps TRBD1 as D (6 bases). Deletions cut 1 base from V and 0 bases from J, with 9 bases between. In germline, CDR1 is NSHNY, CDR2 SYGAGN. The CDR3 spans 15 residues. This CDR3 reads CASSDRDNSQNTLYF. CDR3 bases read: TGTGCCAGCAGTGATAGGGACAATAGTCAAAAC.

On this clone itself: Genes and germline come from the mouse. Read sequence stops 4 residues before the CDR3 end, and the germline J gene provides the missing end. In the same sample, other DNA sequences code for this CDR3. This rearrangement joins TRBV19 to TRBJ2-5, with 8 bases that match TRBD1. The CDR3 is 14 residues long. With 4 bases clipped from V and 2 bases from J, the junction kept 3 bases outside the gene matches. CDR1 FNHDT and CDR2 SITEND come from the germline V gene (reference sequence). The CDR3 spells CASSLTGGQDTQYF. The CDR3 DNA, read in part, is TGTGCCAGCAGTCTCACAGGGGGCCAAGAC.